The T cell receptor beta chain described here comes from a study of cytomegalovirus exposure and HLA in healthy donors. The study's findings and limits: Follow-up analysis later connected one missense variant in DCLRE1C with trimming of TCR beta V- and J-genes.

V dropped 1 base and J dropped 3 bases, with 19 bases sitting between them. The CDR3 contains 18 residues. Germline V lookup: CDR1 LGHNA, CDR2 YSLEER. Turning to this clone: The antigen remains undetermined.

PCR amplification relied on 60 Vbeta primers (plus 13 Jbeta primers). The data were produced by immunoSEQ multiplex PCR, yet TCRdb's version contains in-frame clones alone and is incomplete. The data show roughly 160,000 clones, 65% to 85% seen once. The V and J genes are TRBV4-3 and TRBJ2-1; D is possibly TRBD1 (6 bases). The sequencing sample was made of PBMCs. This TCR came from a woman aged 50 to 60 in good health and CMV-seropositive. CDR3 in DNA: TGCGCCAGCAGCCAAGGGCTCCAGGGGACGGGGCTCTACAATGAGCAGTTCTTC. Translation gives CASSQGLQGTGLYNEQFF.